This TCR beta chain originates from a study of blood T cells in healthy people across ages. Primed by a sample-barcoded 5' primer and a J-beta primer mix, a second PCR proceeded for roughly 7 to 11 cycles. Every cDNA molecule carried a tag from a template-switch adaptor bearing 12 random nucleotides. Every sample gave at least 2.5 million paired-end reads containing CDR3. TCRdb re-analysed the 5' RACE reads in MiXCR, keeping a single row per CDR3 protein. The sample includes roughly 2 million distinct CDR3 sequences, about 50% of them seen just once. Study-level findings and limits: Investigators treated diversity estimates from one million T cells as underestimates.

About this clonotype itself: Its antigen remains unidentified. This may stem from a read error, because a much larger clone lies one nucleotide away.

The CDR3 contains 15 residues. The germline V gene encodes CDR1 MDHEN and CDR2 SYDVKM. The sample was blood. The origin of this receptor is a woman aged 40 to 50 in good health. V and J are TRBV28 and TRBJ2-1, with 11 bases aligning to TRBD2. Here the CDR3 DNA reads TGTGCCAGCAGCCAACCTAGCGGGGGGCTGAATGAGCGGTTCTTC. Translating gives CASSQPSGGLNERFF.